This T cell receptor (beta chain) was captured by sequencing in a study of chemoradiotherapy in HPV16-positive cancers. Points on this clone: Its specificity is not known.

Libraries were prepared by immunoSEQ multiplex PCR; TCRdb keeps only in-frame clonotypes and omits some of them. The profile shows more than 9,000 clones, over 60% of them singletons. Findings and limits, study-wide: Only a couple of HPV16-positive patients supplied the functional HPV-specificity definition. Non-HPV-specific T cells did not expand in tumors during treatment, whereas candidate HPV-specific clones and E7-related motifs did. In HPV16-positive patients, HPV-responsive T-cell expansion tracked better recurrence-free survival.

V was shortened by 5 bases and J by 14 bases, with 19 bases between the two germline ends. Germline assignment: CDR1 MNHEY and CDR2 SMNVEV (reference sequence). The CDR3 has 14 residues. The J gene is TRBJ1-6, the V gene TRBV27, with D tentatively TRBD1 (5 bases). Sampling was performed from a patient who underwent chemoradiotherapy. This receptor was identified in a human donor with HPV-associated anogenital cancer. The CDR3: CASSPAGPGVALHF. The CDR3 DNA is TGTGCCAGCAGTCCGGCGGGGCCCGGGGTAGCCCTCCACTTT.